These 18 T cell receptor beta chains came from one sample sequenced in a study of T cells after yellow fever vaccination. TCRdb fed the 5' RACE reads into MiXCR, producing one record per CDR3 protein. The sample consists of hundreds of thousands of distinct CDR3 sequences, less than 4.5% of them appearing once. The sequenced sample was PBMCs, obtained on the day of the yellow fever booster vaccination. The receptor set was obtained from a man in his late teens or twenties who received the YFV17D yellow fever vaccine.

This clonotype appeared a few times. The chain links TRBV12-3 or TRBV12-4 to TRBJ2-3, with 12 bases fitting TRBD2. The ends lost 3 bases at V and 4 bases at J; junction bases unmatched: 8. There are 17 residues in the CDR3. Here the CDR3 DNA reads TGTGCCAGCAGTTTCACAACTAGCGGGGGGATCGCAGATACGCAGTATTTT. Translating gives CASSFTTSGGIADTQYF.

This clonotype was seen at least ten times. The chain uses TRBV15 and TRBJ1-4, with D possibly TRBD1 on 5 matching bases. The length of the CDR3 is 13 residues. CDR1 and CDR2 from the germline V gene are LNHNV and YYDKDF (reference sequence). The ends were cut back, 2 bases at V and 7 bases at J, with 8 bases in the middle. The CDR3 DNA reads TGTGCCACCAGCAGATGGGGCGGTGAAAAACTGTTTTTT. Residues: CATSRWGGEKLFF. The full variable domain, in which reference TRBV15 and TRBJ1-4 provide the parts outside the CDR3, is DAMVIQNPRYQVTQFGKPVTLSCSQTLNHNVMYWYQQKSSQAPKLLFHYYDKDFNNEADTPDNFQSRRPNTSFCFLDIRSPGLGDTAMYLCATSRWGGEKLFFGSGTQLSVL.

This clonotype has more than one count but fewer than ten. The chain is built from TRBV10-2 and TRBJ1-1; no reliable D call. The CDR3 runs 12 residues. The germline V and J ends were trimmed by 8 bases and 0 bases, with 7 bases remaining between them. From germline, CDR1 is WSHSY and CDR2 SAAADI. The CDR3 protein is CASGGLNTEAFF. DNA of the CDR3: TGCGCCAGCGGAGGACTGAACACTGAAGCTTTCTTT.

The sample holds a few counts of this clonotype. The gene calls are TRBV5-4 and TRBJ2-3; D call uncertain. The germline V gene has CDR1 SGHNT and CDR2 YYREEE (reference sequence). The CDR3 is 14 amino acids. Trimming removed 4 bases at V and 3 bases at J, with 12 bases between. CDR3 region: CASSMRTLTDTQYF. CDR3 DNA sequence: TGTGCCAGCAGCATGAGGACCCTAACAGATACGCAGTATTTT.

Many counts were recorded for this clonotype. CDR3 DNA sequence: TGTGCCAGCAGCCCAGGACAGGGAGAGACCCAGTACTTC. Protein: CASSPGQGETQYF. This chain joins TRBV7-8 and TRBJ2-5; 8 bases agree with TRBD1. The ends lost 5 bases at V and 4 bases at J; junction bases unmatched: 3. The CDR3 covers 13 residues. Looked up from germline, CDR1 is SGHVS and CDR2 is FQNEAQ.

This chain connects TRBV5-4 to TRBJ2-7, with D hard to call. Trimming took 3 bases from V and 0 from J, leaving 16 bases between them. Per the germline V gene, CDR1 is SGHNT and CDR2 is YYREEE (reference sequence). This CDR3 is built from 16 residues. The DNA for the CDR3 is TGTGCCAGCAGCTCCCAGGACGTTCCTACCTCCTACGAGCAGTACGTC. This gives the protein CASSSQDVPTSYEQYV.

This clonotype was recorded many times. V gene TRBV3-1 combines with J gene TRBJ2-1; D may be TRBD1 (6 bases). Between the trimmed V and J ends, which lost 4 bases and 5 bases, there was a span of 15 bases. Germline CDR1 and CDR2: LGHDT and YNNKEL (reference sequence). The CDR3 runs 15 residues. The CDR3 coding sequence is TGTGCCAGCAGCCGAAGGGGGACGAATAACAATGAGCAGTTCTTC. Translating gives CASSRRGTNNNEQFF.

This sequence joins TRBV7-1 and TRBJ2-1, with D perhaps matching TRBD2 (6 bases). TRBV7-1 is identified as an open reading frame with a role that is uncertain. This CDR3 spans 14 amino acids. The germline V and J ends were trimmed by 2 bases and 5 bases, with 10 bases remaining between them. DNA of the CDR3: TGTGCCAGCAGCTCACCGACTAGAGACAATGAGCAGTTCTTC. Protein: CASSSPTRDNEQFF.

The chain employs TRBV29-1 and TRBJ1-2; D not certain. The V gene lost 0 bases and the J gene lost 0 bases, with 5 bases spanning the gap. CDR1 and CDR2 from the germline V gene are SQVTM and ANQGSEA. This CDR3 spans 13 amino acids. CDR3 residues: CSVEETTNYGYTF. In DNA, the CDR3 is TGCAGCGTTGAAGAAACAACTAACTATGGCTACACCTTC.

This clonotype was seen many times. The chain uses TRBV20-1 and TRBJ2-5; D unresolved. Trimming cost V 6 bases and J 6 bases, with 17 bases left between them. This CDR3 contains 13 residues. CDR1 is DFQATT, CDR2 SNEGSKA, per germline (reference sequence). CDR3 nucleotides: TGCAGTGCCGTCCTAGACTCGAGCAAGACCCAGTACTTC. Translated, it gives CSAVLDSSKTQYF.

CDR3 nucleotide sequence: TGCGCCAGCAGCCAAGAATGGCAGGTCGGTGGAAACACCATATATTTT. Protein product: CASSQEWQVGGNTIYF. The chain links TRBV4-1 to TRBJ1-3; D unresolved. Germline assignment: CDR1 MGHRA and CDR2 YSYEKL. This CDR3 has 16 residues. V was trimmed by 0 bases and J by 3 bases, leaving 12 bases between them.

Only a few counts were recorded for this clonotype. The rearrangement uses TRBV5-5 and TRBJ2-1; D is unclear. V was pared by 2 bases and J by 7 bases, with 13 bases between. This CDR3 is built from 14 residues. CDR1 is SGHKS and CDR2 is YYEKEE in the germline V gene (reference sequence). The CDR3 DNA sequence: TGTGCCAGCAGCTTAGAGGTCCTCATAAATGAGCAGTTCTTC. The encoded protein is CASSLEVLINEQFF.

This clonotype was seen ten or more times. The V gene is TRBV7-2, the J gene TRBJ2-3, with 9 bases lining up with TRBD2. Looked up from germline, CDR1 is SGHTA and CDR2 is FQGNSA. The V segment lost 8 bases and the J segment 6 bases; nucleotides outside the gene matches: 6. The CDR3 is made up of 13 amino acids. For the CDR3, the DNA is TGTGCCAGCGAGCGGGGGGTTCCGGATACGCAGTATTTT. Translated, it gives CASERGVPDTQYF.

There are many counts of this clonotype. The chain combines TRBV21-1 with TRBJ2-1; TRBD1 reflects the table's D call only, with no check against the DNA. TRBV21-1 is listed as a pseudogene. CDR3 length equals 14 residues. The CDR3 sequence: CASNVKRGGDEQFF. The CDR3 DNA reads as TGTGCCAGCAACGTTAAGAGGGGTGGGGATGAGCAGTTCTTC.

This clonotype appeared many times. The chain carries TRBV7-3 and TRBJ2-3; 8 nucleotides agree with TRBD1. CDR1 is SGHTA, CDR2 FQGTGA, per germline. The CDR3 is 15 residues long. The V segment lost 5 bases and the J segment 4 bases; nucleotides outside the gene matches: 8. DNA of the CDR3: TGTGCCAGCAGCCAAGACAGGGGTCGGGCAGATACGCAGTATTTT. Residues: CASSQDRGRADTQYF.

This clonotype was observed many times. This sequence joins TRBV6-2 or TRBV6-3 and TRBJ2-3; D possibly corresponds to TRBD1 (6 bases). CDR1 and CDR2 (germline): MNHEY, SVGEGT. V lost 2 bases and J 0 bases, leaving 9 bases between the germline ends. The CDR3 contains 15 residues. The DNA for the CDR3 is TGTGCCAGCAGTTACGACAGGCATAGCACAGATACGCAGTATTTT. It encodes CASSYDRHSTDTQYF.

This clonotype was observed many times. The rearrangement uses TRBV7-9 and TRBJ2-5; the match to TRBD1 covers 7 bases. The CDR3 contains 17 residues. Trimming at V came to 5 bases and at J to 0 bases, leaving 12 bases not matched to a gene. Germline V lookup: CDR1 SEHNR, CDR2 FQNEAQ (reference sequence). CDR3 in amino acids: CASSTPIQTGYQETQYF. The CDR3, as DNA: TGTGCCAGCAGCACCCCCATCCAGACAGGGTACCAAGAGACCCAGTACTTC.

The V call is TRBV6-5, the J call TRBJ2-1; TRBD2 is a possible D gene (6 bases). V lost 0 bases to trimming and J lost 9 bases, with 18 bases between them. Germline V gives CDR1 MNHEY, CDR2 SVGAGI. This CDR3 spans 16 amino acids. The CDR3 is CASSYSWGVWRSEQFF. The CDR3 nucleotides read TGTGCCAGCAGTTACTCTTGGGGGGTTTGGAGGAGTGAGCAGTTCTTC.